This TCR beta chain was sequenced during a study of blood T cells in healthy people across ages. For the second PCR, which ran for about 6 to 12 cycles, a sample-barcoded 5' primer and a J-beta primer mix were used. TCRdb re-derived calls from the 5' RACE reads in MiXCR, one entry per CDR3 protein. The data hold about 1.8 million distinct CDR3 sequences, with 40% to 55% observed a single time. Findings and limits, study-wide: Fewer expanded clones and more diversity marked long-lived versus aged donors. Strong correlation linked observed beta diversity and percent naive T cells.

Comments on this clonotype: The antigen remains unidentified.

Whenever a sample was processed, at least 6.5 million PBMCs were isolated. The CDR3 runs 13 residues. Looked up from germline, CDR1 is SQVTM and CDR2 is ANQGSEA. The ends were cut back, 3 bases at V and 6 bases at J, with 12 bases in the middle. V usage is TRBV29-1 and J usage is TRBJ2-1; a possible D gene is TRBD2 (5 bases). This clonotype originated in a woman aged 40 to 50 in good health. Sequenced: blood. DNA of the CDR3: TGCAGCGTTGAGTGGGCGGGTTTCAATGAGCAGTTCTTC. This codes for CSVEWAGFNEQFF.